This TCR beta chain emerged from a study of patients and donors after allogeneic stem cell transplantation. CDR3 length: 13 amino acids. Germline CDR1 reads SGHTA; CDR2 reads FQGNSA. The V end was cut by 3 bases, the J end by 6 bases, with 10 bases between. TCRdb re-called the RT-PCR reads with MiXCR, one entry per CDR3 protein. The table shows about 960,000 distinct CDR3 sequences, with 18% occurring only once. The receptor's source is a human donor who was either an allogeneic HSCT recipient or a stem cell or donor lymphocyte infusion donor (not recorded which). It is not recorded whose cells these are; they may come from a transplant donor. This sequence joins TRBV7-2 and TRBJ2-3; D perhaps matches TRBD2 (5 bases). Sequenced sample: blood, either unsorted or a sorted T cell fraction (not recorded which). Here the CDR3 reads CASSLQLGDTQYF. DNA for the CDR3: TGTGCCAGCAGCTTGCAACTAGGGGATACGCAGTATTTT.